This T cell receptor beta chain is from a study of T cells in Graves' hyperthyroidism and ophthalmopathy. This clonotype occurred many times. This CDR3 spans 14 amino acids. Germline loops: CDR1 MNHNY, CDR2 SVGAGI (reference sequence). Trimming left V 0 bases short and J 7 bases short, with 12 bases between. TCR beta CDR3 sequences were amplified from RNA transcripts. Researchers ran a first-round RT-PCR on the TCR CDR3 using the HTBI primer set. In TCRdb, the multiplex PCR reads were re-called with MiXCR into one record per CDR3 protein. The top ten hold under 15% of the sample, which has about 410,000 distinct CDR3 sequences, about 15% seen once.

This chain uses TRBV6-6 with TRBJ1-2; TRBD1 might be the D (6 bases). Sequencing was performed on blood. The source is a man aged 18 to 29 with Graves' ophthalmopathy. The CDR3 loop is CASSYSWGQRGYTF. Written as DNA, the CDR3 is TGTGCCAGCAGTTACTCGTGGGGGCAGCGTGGCTACACCTTC.